This T cell receptor beta chain was captured by sequencing in a study of T cell clusters in autoimmune cytopenias. On the study more broadly: Per sample, median TRB depth was about 51,000 reads, yielding a median around 2,400 distinct clonotypes.

Tens of thousands of genome equivalents of blood DNA were amplified for TRB. TRB was amplified by touch-down multiplex PCR, primer pools A and B combined. TCRdb reprocessed the multiplex PCR reads, with one entry per CDR3 protein and no DNA. This sample's table has 9,500 to 15,000 distinct CDR3 sequences. Germline loops: CDR1 LNHDA, CDR2 SQIVND (reference sequence). The CDR3 spans 13 residues. This clonotype counts as medium-sized by frequency. These data were also filed under a second study, of T cell repertoires in aging, cancer and after chemotherapy. Per that study: Donors were grouped into six age bands spanning 30 or younger through 70 or older. Healthy donors lost TCR diversity with age mainly through richness, cancer patients through richness and evenness.

The chain has TRBV19 and TRBJ2-7; TCRdb's D call of TRBD1 is untestable without DNA. Sequencing used peripheral blood. This receptor was taken from a human donor in good health. The CDR3 reads CASSIAGTSFQYF.